Presented here are 18 T cell receptor beta chains from one specimen sequenced in a study of blood T cell repertoires in COVID-19. Clones were read by immunoSEQ multiplex PCR, and TCRdb kept only the in-frame ones, dropping some. The repertoire has around 220,000 clones, 87% of them found once; the top ten carry about 6%. Sequenced material: PBMCs or T cells enriched from blood (not recorded which). The source of these receptors is a woman in her twenties or thirties with acute COVID-19.

This chain links TRBV7-9 with TRBJ2-1; 10 nucleotides line up with TRBD2. This CDR3 contains 16 residues. The J segment lost 2 bases and the V segment lost 5 bases, leaving 6 bases of the junction unmatched. The germline V gene has CDR1 SEHNR and CDR2 FQNEAQ (reference sequence). In nucleotides, the CDR3 is TGTGCCAGCAGCGATAAAGCGGGGGGGCCCTACAATGAGCAGTTCTTC. Protein product: CASSDKAGGPYNEQFF.

The chain combines TRBV9 with TRBJ1-5; the D is unclear. This CDR3 has 13 residues. The V gene's germline CDR1 is SGDLS and CDR2 YYNGEE. V dropped 4 bases and J dropped 0 bases, with 5 bases sitting between them. CDR3 protein: CASSFNSNQPQHF. CDR3 in DNA: TGTGCCAGCAGCTTCAATAGCAATCAGCCCCAGCATTTT.

This chain connects TRBV9 to TRBJ2-1, with a weak D call TRBD2 (7 bases). Germline CDR1 reads SGDLS; CDR2 reads YYNGEE. V was clipped by 0 bases and J by 7 bases, with 11 bases between them. The CDR3 sequence is 14 residues long. The CDR3 reads CASSVVAGANEQFF. The CDR3 region has the DNA TGTGCCAGCAGCGTAGTTGCGGGGGCTAATGAGCAGTTCTTC.

The genes are TRBV9 and TRBJ2-3, with D maybe TRBD1 (5 bases). V lost 7 bases, J lost 2 bases, and 14 bases lay in between. Germline V lookup: CDR1 SGDLS, CDR2 YYNGEE. The CDR3 covers 14 residues. Here the CDR3 DNA reads TGTGCCAGCTCCGCCTTGGGGCCCACAGATACGCAGTATTTT. Translating it yields CASSALGPTDTQYF.

The sample holds a few counts of this clone. The chain has TRBV19 and TRBJ1-4; 7 bases agree with TRBD1. The CDR3 covers 16 residues. Germline trimming cut 7 bases from V and 0 bases from J; bases unmatched to any gene: 8. Per germline, CDR1 LNHDA and CDR2 SQIVND (reference sequence). The CDR3 DNA reads as TGTGCCAGTACTAAGGGACAGCTTACAACTAATGAAAAACTGTTTTTT. Translation: CASTKGQLTTNEKLFF.

The chain employs TRBV19 and TRBJ1-1, with a possible D match to TRBD1 (5 bases). Between the trimmed V and J ends, which lost 8 bases and 1 base, there was a span of 11 bases. Looked up from germline, CDR1 is LNHDA and CDR2 is SQIVND (reference sequence). The CDR3 totals 13 residues. The CDR3, as DNA: TGTGCCAGTGCTAGACAGCCGAACACTGAAGCTTTCTTT. It translates to CASARQPNTEAFF.

The chain recombines TRBV28 with TRBJ2-1, with D possibly matching TRBD2 (7 bases). The CDR3 is 15 residues long. Trimming shortened V by 7 bases and J by 5 bases, and 18 bases separated the two germline ends. CDR1 MDHEN and CDR2 SYDVKM come from the germline V gene. The CDR3 loop is CASTEGGAQDNEQFF. DNA of the CDR3: TGTGCCAGCACCGAAGGGGGGGCACAAGACAATGAGCAGTTCTTC.

This rearrangement joins TRBV5-4 to TRBJ1-1; unclear D gene. The CDR3 is 14 residues long. Trimming shortened V by 4 bases and J by 3 bases, and 13 bases separated the two germline ends. Germline values: CDR1 SGHNT, CDR2 YYREEE (reference sequence). CDR3: CASSRGVLDTEAFF. The DNA of the CDR3 is TGTGCCAGCAGCCGGGGTGTTCTGGACACTGAAGCTTTCTTT.

This rearrangement joins TRBV11-3 to TRBJ2-7; tentative D call: TRBD1 (6 bases). CDR3 length: 14 residues. Germline loops: CDR1 SGHNT, CDR2 YENEEA. The V end lost 5 bases, the J end lost 3 bases, and 14 bases lay between the germline ends. CDR3 bases: TGTGCCAGCAGCGGTCACAGGGTTTTCTACGAGCAGTACTTC. This codes for CASSGHRVFYEQYF.

The chain has TRBV19 and TRBJ1-2, with 10 bases lining up with TRBD1. The CDR3 contains 16 residues. Germline assignment: CDR1 LNHDA and CDR2 SQIVND (reference sequence). V lost 5 bases, J lost 6 bases, and 12 bases stayed unmatched. The CDR3 nucleotides are TGTGCCAGTAGTCCAACCAGCCGAGACAGGGGGCATGGCTACACCTTC. Translating gives CASSPTSRDRGHGYTF.

V is TRBV5-4 and J is TRBJ2-5, with 7 bases identical to TRBD2. Germline CDR1 and CDR2: SGHNT and YYREEE (reference sequence). The CDR3 is 14 amino acids. V was clipped by 4 bases and J by 4 bases; unmatched bases: 7. The CDR3 sequence: CASSRGGMGETQYF. In DNA form, the CDR3 reads TGTGCCAGCAGCAGGGGAGGGATGGGAGAGACCCAGTACTTC.

V usage is TRBV2 and J usage is TRBJ2-3, with unresolved D. Germline V gene data show CDR1 as SNHLY and CDR2 as FYNNEI. The V end was cut by 4 bases, the J end by 3 bases, with 11 bases between. The CDR3 runs 14 residues. This CDR3 is CASSGGSLTDTQYF. As DNA, the CDR3 is TGTGCCAGCAGTGGAGGATCGTTAACAGATACGCAGTATTTT.

The V and J genes are TRBV7-2 and TRBJ2-4; TRBD2 agrees at 7 bases. The CDR3 consists of 15 residues. The J segment lost 3 bases and the V segment lost 4 bases, leaving 6 bases of the junction unmatched. Germline-derived CDR1 and CDR2 are SGHTA and FQGNSA. CDR3 loop: CASSWGRDHKNIQYF. CDR3 sequence (DNA): TGTGCCAGCAGCTGGGGGAGGGATCACAAAAACATTCAGTACTTC.

The chain links TRBV7-3 to TRBJ2-1, with TRBD1 identical over 8 bases. This CDR3 comprises 15 residues. CDR1 SGHTA and CDR2 FQGTGA come from the germline V gene. J lost 3 bases, V lost 4 bases, and 5 bases had no gene match. This chain's CDR3 is CASSSWTGNYNEQFF. The DNA for the CDR3 is TGTGCCAGCAGCTCGTGGACAGGGAACTACAATGAGCAGTTCTTC. Complete variable domain (other parts from reference TRBV7-3 and TRBJ2-1): GAGVSQTPSNKVTEKGKYVELRCDPISGHTALYWYRQSLGQGPEFLIYFQGTGAADDSGLPNDRFFAVRPEGSVSTLKIQRTERGDSAVYLCASSSWTGNYNEQFFGPGTRLTVL.

This clone was seen once. The rearrangement links TRBV12-3 or TRBV12-4 to TRBJ2-5; the D gene is possibly TRBD2 (6 bases). CDR3 length equals 12 residues. Trimming took off 5 bases at V and 7 bases at J, with 11 bases between the two ends. The chain's CDR3 is CASSQPGRTQYF. The CDR3 bases are TGTGCCAGCAGTCAGCCCGGGAGGACCCAGTACTTC.

The chain joins TRBV11-3 to TRBJ2-1; 7 positions agree with TRBD1. The CDR3 totals 15 residues. CDR1 SGHNT and CDR2 YENEEA come from the germline V gene. V lost 5 bases to trimming and J lost 4 bases; unmatched junction nucleotides: 8. The DNA of the CDR3 is TGTGCCAGCAGCCCCGGGACAGCTATATACAATGAGCAGTTCTTC. Its protein is CASSPGTAIYNEQFF.

This clone was counted only a few times. J is TRBJ2-7 and V is TRBV4-1, with 13 bases lining up with TRBD2. This CDR3 is 16 amino acids long. Germline V gene lookup returns CDR1 MGHRA and CDR2 YSYEKL. The ends lost 0 bases at V and 2 bases at J; junction bases unmatched: 1. The CDR3 coding sequence is TGCGCCAGCAGCCAAGAACTAGCGGGAGGGACCTACGAGCAGTACTTC. Protein sequence: CASSQELAGGTYEQYF.

The rearrangement joins TRBV10-1 to TRBJ1-1; tentatively, D is TRBD1 (5 bases). CDR1 is WNHNN and CDR2 is SYGVQD in the germline V gene (reference sequence). V lost 2 bases and J lost 3, with 10 bases in between. The CDR3 spans 14 residues. CDR3 nucleotide sequence: TGCGCCAGCAGTGAGGCCAGGGTGGACACTGAAGCTTTCTTT. It is translated as CASSEARVDTEAFF.